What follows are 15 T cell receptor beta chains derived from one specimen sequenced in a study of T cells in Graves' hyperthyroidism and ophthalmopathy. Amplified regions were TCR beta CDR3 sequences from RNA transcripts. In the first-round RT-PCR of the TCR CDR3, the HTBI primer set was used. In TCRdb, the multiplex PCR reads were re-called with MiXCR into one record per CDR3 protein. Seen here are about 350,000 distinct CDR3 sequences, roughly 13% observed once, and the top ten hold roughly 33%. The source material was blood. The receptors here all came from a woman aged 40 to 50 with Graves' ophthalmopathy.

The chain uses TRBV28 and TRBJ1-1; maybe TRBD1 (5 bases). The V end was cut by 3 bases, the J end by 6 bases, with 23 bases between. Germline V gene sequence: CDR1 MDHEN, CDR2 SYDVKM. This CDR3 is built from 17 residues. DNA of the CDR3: TGTGCCAGCAGTTTCTCCCCTGGGACGGGGGGGTACTCTGAAGCTTTCTTT. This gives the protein CASSFSPGTGGYSEAFF.

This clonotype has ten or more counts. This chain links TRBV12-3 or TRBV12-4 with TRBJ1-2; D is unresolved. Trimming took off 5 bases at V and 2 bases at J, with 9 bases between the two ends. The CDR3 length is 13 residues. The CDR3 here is CASSKQPNYGYTF. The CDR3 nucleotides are TGTGCCAGCAGTAAACAACCAAACTATGGCTACACCTTC.

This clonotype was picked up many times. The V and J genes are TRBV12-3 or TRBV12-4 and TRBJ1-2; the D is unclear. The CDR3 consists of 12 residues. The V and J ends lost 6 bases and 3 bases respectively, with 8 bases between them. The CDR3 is CASRQRHYGYTF. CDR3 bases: TGTGCCAGCAGACAGAGGCACTATGGCTACACCTTC.

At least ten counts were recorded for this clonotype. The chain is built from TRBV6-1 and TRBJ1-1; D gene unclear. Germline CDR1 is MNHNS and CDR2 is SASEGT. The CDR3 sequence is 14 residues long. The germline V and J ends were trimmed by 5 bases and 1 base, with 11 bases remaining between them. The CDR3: CASSPSTGNTEAFF. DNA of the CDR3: TGTGCCAGCAGTCCCTCGACCGGGAACACTGAAGCTTTCTTT.

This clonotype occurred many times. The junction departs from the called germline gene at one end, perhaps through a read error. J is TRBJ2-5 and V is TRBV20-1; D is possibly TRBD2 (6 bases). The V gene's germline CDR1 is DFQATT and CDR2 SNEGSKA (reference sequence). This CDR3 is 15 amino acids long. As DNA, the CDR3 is TGCAGTGCTCGAGATCATGGGGGGTCAGCACAGGCCCAGTACTTC. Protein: CSARDHGGSAQAQYF.

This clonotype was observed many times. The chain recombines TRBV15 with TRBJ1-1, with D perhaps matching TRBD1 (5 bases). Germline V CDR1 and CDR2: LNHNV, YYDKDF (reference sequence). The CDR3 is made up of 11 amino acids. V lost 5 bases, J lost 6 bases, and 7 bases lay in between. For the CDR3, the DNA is TGTGCCACCAGCGGGGGAGCTGAAGCTTTCTTT. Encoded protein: CATSGGAEAFF.

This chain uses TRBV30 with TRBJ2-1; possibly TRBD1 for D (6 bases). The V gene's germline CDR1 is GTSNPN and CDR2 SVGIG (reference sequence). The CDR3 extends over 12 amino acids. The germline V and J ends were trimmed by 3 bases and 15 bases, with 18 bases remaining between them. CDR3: CAWSETPGERFF. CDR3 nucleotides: TGTGCCTGGAGCGAGACGCCAGGGGAGAGGTTCTTC.

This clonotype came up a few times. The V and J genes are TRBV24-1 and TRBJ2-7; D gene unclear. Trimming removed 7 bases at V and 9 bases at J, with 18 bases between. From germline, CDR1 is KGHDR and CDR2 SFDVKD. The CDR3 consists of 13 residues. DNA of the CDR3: TGTGCCACCAGGGACCAATACCTTGGCCGGCAGTACTTC. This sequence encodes CATRDQYLGRQYF.

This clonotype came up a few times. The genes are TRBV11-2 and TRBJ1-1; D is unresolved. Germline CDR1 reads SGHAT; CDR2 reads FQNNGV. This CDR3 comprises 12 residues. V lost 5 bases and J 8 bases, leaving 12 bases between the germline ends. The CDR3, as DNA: TGTGCCAGCAGCCCCCCCGGGCTAGAAGCTTTCTTT. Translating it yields CASSPPGLEAFF.

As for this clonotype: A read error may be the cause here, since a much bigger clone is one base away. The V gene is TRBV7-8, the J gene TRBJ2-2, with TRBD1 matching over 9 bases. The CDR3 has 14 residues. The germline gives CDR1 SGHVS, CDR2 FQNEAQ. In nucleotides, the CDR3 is TGTGCCAGCAGCTTAGGAAACAGGGGGCAGGGAGCTCTCTTT. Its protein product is CASSLGNRGQGALF.

The CDR3 protein is CASSRGTNQETQYF. The CDR3 DNA sequence: TGTGCCAGCAGCCGGGGGACTAACCAAGAGACCCAGTACTTC. The chain joins TRBV7-9 to TRBJ2-5, with 7 bases fitting TRBD2. The CDR3 has 14 residues. V trimming: 5 bases; J trimming: 0 bases; junction bases outside the gene matches: 3. Per the germline V gene, CDR1 is SEHNR and CDR2 is FQNEAQ (reference sequence).

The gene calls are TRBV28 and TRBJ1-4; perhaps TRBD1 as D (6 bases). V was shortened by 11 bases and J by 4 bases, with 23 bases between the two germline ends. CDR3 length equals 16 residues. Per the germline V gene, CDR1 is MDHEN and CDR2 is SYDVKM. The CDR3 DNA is TGTGCCGCCTCTTCCCGGGGGGCATTCTTTAATGAAAAACTGTTTTTT. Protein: CAASSRGAFFNEKLFF.

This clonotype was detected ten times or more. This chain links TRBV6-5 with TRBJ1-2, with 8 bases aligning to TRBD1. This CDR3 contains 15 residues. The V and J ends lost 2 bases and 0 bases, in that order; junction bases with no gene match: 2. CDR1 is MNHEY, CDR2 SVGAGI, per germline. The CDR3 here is CASSYPDRANYGYTF. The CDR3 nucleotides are TGTGCCAGCAGTTACCCGGACAGGGCTAACTATGGCTACACCTTC.

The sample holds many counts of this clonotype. DNA of the CDR3: TGTGCCAGCAGTTACTCGGAGGGGTCCACTGAAGCTTTCTTT. Translated: CASSYSEGSTEAFF. V usage is TRBV6-5 and J usage is TRBJ1-1; D may be TRBD1 (5 bases). This CDR3 contains 14 residues. CDR1 MNHEY and CDR2 SVGAGI come from the germline V gene. Trimming took off 0 bases at V and 4 bases at J, with 9 bases between the two ends.

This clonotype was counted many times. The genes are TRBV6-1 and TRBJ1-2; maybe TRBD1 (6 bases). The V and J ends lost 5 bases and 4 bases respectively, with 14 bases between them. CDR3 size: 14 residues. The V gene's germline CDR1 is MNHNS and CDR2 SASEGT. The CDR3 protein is CASSFRTASYGYTF. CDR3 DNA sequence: TGTGCCAGCAGTTTCCGGACAGCTAGCTATGGCTACACCTTC.